This T cell receptor (beta chain) was sequenced in a study of blood T cell repertoires in COVID-19. Overall study: Samples representing acute and convalescent COVID-19 were sourced from the United States, Italy and Spain. T cells, B-cell-depleted T cells, or PBMCs provided the cDNA or gDNA that served as material.

The junction had 12 bases not matched to a gene; V was cut back by 0 bases and J by 7 bases. Looked up from germline, CDR1 is SGHTA and CDR2 is FQGNSA. The CDR3 consists of 17 residues. Authors' analysis steps: Amplification with reference gene primers provided the estimates of nucleated cell counts. Method: immunoSEQ multiplex PCR; TCRdb's copy keeps in-frame clones and lacks some. For V, J and clone size, that table is used; D and trimming come from the DNA. The sample contains 150,000 or so clones, 85% of which appear only once. This TCR was recovered from a woman in her thirties or forties with active or convalescent COVID-19. This chain joins TRBV7-2 and TRBJ2-1; 7 bases agree with TRBD1. Sample: peripheral blood. For the CDR3, the DNA is TGTGCCAGCAGCTTAGCGCTTCTGTCAGGGGGTGCAAATGAGCAGTTCTTC. Its translation is CASSLALLSGGANEQFF. The whole variable domain, filled in from reference TRBV7-2 and TRBJ2-1, reads GAGVSQSPSNKVTEKGKDVELRCDPISGHTALYWYRQSLGQGLEFLIYFQGNSAPDKSGLPSDRFSAERTGGSVSTLTIQRTQQEDSAVYLCASSLALLSGGANEQFFGPGTRLTVL.